A single sample is the source of the 30 T cell receptor beta chains below, sequenced in a study of blood T cell repertoires in COVID-19. Method: immunoSEQ multiplex PCR; TCRdb's copy keeps in-frame clones and lacks some. The data contain 160,000 or so clones, just under 90% of them singletons. The material sequenced was peripheral blood. These receptors all stem from a woman between 65 and 79 years old with COVID-19, enrolled during active disease.

The chain is built from TRBV7-4 and TRBJ2-1; D is possibly TRBD1 (6 bases). CDR1 and CDR2 (germline): SGHVT, SQSDAQ. V lost 5 bases, J lost 3 bases, and 11 bases lay in between. There are 14 residues in the CDR3. CDR3 protein: CASSIRDNYNEQFF. The CDR3 region has the DNA TGTGCCAGCAGCATAAGGGACAACTACAATGAGCAGTTCTTC. Variable domain in full (rest from reference TRBV7-4 and TRBJ2-1): GAGVSQSPRYKVAKRGRDVALRCDSISGHVTLYWYRQTLGQGSEVLTYSQSDAQRDKSGRPSGRFSAERPERSVSTLKIQRTEQGDSAVYLCASSIRDNYNEQFFGPGTRLTVL.

This chain joins TRBV5-1 and TRBJ2-2; D perhaps matches TRBD1 (6 bases). Looked up from germline, CDR1 is SGHRS and CDR2 is YFSETQ. Trimming took off 4 bases at V and 5 bases at J, with 18 bases between the two ends. This CDR3 is 16 amino acids long. This CDR3 is CASSPRRGRGTGELFF. The CDR3 nucleotides read TGCGCCAGCAGCCCCCGGAGAGGCAGGGGAACCGGGGAGCTGTTTTTT.

The genes are TRBV9 and TRBJ1-6; no reliable D call. CDR3 length equals 13 residues. Between the trimmed V and J ends, which lost 3 bases and 6 bases, there was a span of 7 bases. From germline, CDR1 is SGDLS and CDR2 YYNGEE. CDR3 protein: CASSGQVNSPLHF. CDR3 nucleotide sequence: TGTGCCAGCAGCGGTCAGGTTAATTCACCCCTCCACTTT.

The V gene is TRBV5-4, the J gene TRBJ1-2; 7 nucleotides line up with TRBD1. Trimming took 5 bases from V and 4 from J; bases not matched to a gene: 5. The germline CDR1 and CDR2 sequences are SGHNT and YYREEE (reference sequence). The CDR3 consists of 13 residues. CDR3: CASREGQVYGYTF. CDR3 nucleotide sequence: TGTGCCAGCAGGGAAGGACAGGTCTATGGCTACACCTTC.

V is TRBV11-2 and J is TRBJ2-1; 8 nucleotides match TRBD2. Trimming cost V 5 bases and J 10 bases; bases outside gene matches: 16. The CDR3 sequence is 16 residues long. The V gene's germline CDR1 is SGHAT and CDR2 FQNNGV. The CDR3 coding sequence is TGTGCCAGCAGCCGGGACCGGGGGGGCGCTGCTTGGGAGCAGTTCTTC. This sequence encodes CASSRDRGGAAWEQFF.

This chain connects TRBV28 to TRBJ1-3; 11 bases map to TRBD1. The CDR3 sequence is 17 residues long. The J segment lost 1 base and the V segment lost 6 bases, leaving 8 bases of the junction unmatched. CDR1 is MDHEN, CDR2 SYDVKM, per germline. The CDR3, as DNA: TGTGCCAGCAGCCCCGGACAGGGGGCTTATTCTGGAAACACCATATATTTT. Its translation is CASSPGQGAYSGNTIYF.

This chain joins TRBV7-9 and TRBJ2-1, with 7 bases fitting TRBD2. Losses at the gene ends were 3 bases for V and 5 bases for J; bases not matched to a gene: 4. The germline V gene has CDR1 SEHNR and CDR2 FQNEAQ (reference sequence). The CDR3 extends over 14 amino acids. The CDR3: CASSFLRGNNEQFF. CDR3 nucleotides: TGTGCCAGCAGCTTTTTGCGGGGGAACAATGAGCAGTTCTTC.

V usage is TRBV9 and J usage is TRBJ2-7, with 10 bases aligning to TRBD1. V dropped 3 bases and J dropped 5; count of bases not matched to a gene: 5. CDR1 and CDR2 from the germline V gene are SGDLS and YYNGEE. The CDR3 length is 14 residues. CDR3 amino acids: CASSDIGQGDEQYF. For the CDR3, the DNA is TGTGCCAGCAGCGACATCGGACAGGGGGACGAGCAGTACTTC.

The gene calls are TRBV28 and TRBJ2-4, with 10 bases fitting TRBD1. V gave up 5 bases and J gave up 8 bases; unmatched junction bases: 3. The length of the CDR3 is 13 residues. CDR1 and CDR2 (germline): MDHEN, SYDVKM. The CDR3 region is CASSRQGAYIQYF. CDR3 bases: TGTGCCAGCAGTCGACAGGGGGCATACATTCAGTACTTC.

The gene calls are TRBV19 and TRBJ1-3; D unresolved. V was cut by 5 bases and J by 0 bases, with 11 bases left in between. The germline gives CDR1 LNHDA, CDR2 SQIVND (reference sequence). The CDR3 loop spans 15 amino acids. The CDR3 DNA sequence: TGTGCCAGTAGTCGGACTTCGACCTCTGGAAACACCATATATTTT. Translated: CASSRTSTSGNTIYF.

This clone was found once. The J gene is TRBJ2-3, the V gene TRBV4-1; 8 bases fit TRBD2. This CDR3 contains 15 residues. The J segment lost 5 bases and the V segment lost 4 bases, leaving 8 bases of the junction unmatched. Germline CDR1 MGHRA, CDR2 YSYEKL. CDR3: CASSLRGGLIDTQYF. As DNA, the CDR3 is TGCGCCAGCAGCCTACGGGGGGGCCTAATAGATACGCAGTATTTT.

The chain links TRBV14 to TRBJ1-6; no definite D call. CDR3 length: 15 residues. Between the trimmed V and J ends, which lost 3 bases and 5 bases, there was a span of 11 bases. The germline CDR1 and CDR2 sequences are SGHDN and FVKESK. The CDR3: CASSQHRPNNSPLHF. The DNA of the CDR3 is TGTGCCAGCAGCCAGCACAGACCAAATAATTCACCCCTCCACTTT.

The chain combines TRBV9 with TRBJ1-4, with unresolved D. CDR3 size: 15 residues. CDR1 is SGDLS and CDR2 is YYNGEE in the germline V gene. V lost 0 bases and J 0 bases, leaving 6 bases between the germline ends. The CDR3 protein is CASSVGAATNEKLFF. The CDR3 bases are TGTGCCAGCAGCGTAGGGGCAGCAACTAATGAAAAACTGTTTTTT.

This clone appeared a single time. V is TRBV5-1 and J is TRBJ1-5; D is unclear. CDR1 SGHRS and CDR2 YFSETQ come from the germline V gene. The CDR3 is made up of 14 amino acids. V lost 0 bases and J 5 bases, leaving 9 bases between the germline ends. The CDR3 nucleotides read TGCGCCAGCAGCTTGGGGGGAGCGGATCAGCCCCAGCATTTT. It specifies CASSLGGADQPQHF. Together with reference TRBV5-1 and TRBJ1-5, the CDR3 gives the full variable domain: KAGVTQTPRYLIKTRGQQVTLSCSPISGHRSVSWYQQTPGQGLQFLFEYFSETQRNKGNFPGRFSGRQFSNSRSEMNVSTLELGDSALYLCASSLGGADQPQHFGDGTRLSIL.

The J gene is TRBJ1-6, the V gene TRBV5-6, with 9 bases aligning to TRBD1. This CDR3 is 14 amino acids long. V lost 4 bases and J lost 10; bases outside the gene matches: 6. Germline V gene data show CDR1 as SGHDT and CDR2 as YYEEEE. CDR3: CASSRPGQGSPLHF. The DNA of the CDR3 is TGTGCCAGCAGCAGGCCGGGACAGGGCTCACCCCTCCACTTT.

The chain uses TRBV30 and TRBJ1-5; D might be TRBD1 (6 bases). The CDR3 runs 13 residues. V shed 3 bases and J shed 7 bases, with 13 bases lying between them. Germline V lookup: CDR1 GTSNPN, CDR2 SVGIG (reference sequence). The CDR3 loop reads CAWRPRGEQPQHF. The CDR3 nucleotides are TGTGCCTGGAGGCCCAGGGGAGAGCAGCCCCAGCATTTT. Together with reference TRBV30 and TRBJ1-5, the CDR3 gives the full variable domain: SQTIHQWPATLVQPVGSPLSLECTVEGTSNPNLYWYRQAAGRGLQLLFYSVGIGQISSEVPQNLSASRPQDRQFILSSKKLLLSDSGFYLCAWRPRGEQPQHFGDGTRLSIL.

This chain links TRBV2 with TRBJ1-2; the D is unclear. The CDR3 runs 14 residues. Trimming stripped 4 bases from V and 4 bases from J, with 13 bases between. CDR1 SNHLY and CDR2 FYNNEI come from the germline V gene. The CDR3 sequence is CASSVWQEPYGYTF. The CDR3 nucleotides are TGTGCCAGCAGTGTATGGCAGGAACCCTATGGCTACACCTTC.

The genes are TRBV10-3 and TRBJ1-2; 9 positions agree with TRBD1. CDR1 and CDR2 (germline): ENHRY, SYGVKD. The V and J ends lost 10 bases and 7 bases, in that order; junction bases with no gene match: 7. CDR3 length: 12 residues. Here the CDR3 reads CASDPGQGGYTF. In nucleotides, the CDR3 is TGTGCCAGCGATCCGGGACAGGGTGGCTACACCTTC.

This clone was detected only once. The gene calls are TRBV18 and TRBJ1-5; D is possibly TRBD1 (6 bases). CDR1 and CDR2 (germline): KGHSH, LQKENI. The length of the CDR3 is 15 residues. Trimming stripped 4 bases from V and 7 bases from J, with 17 bases between. The CDR3 protein is CASSRSPGEGQPQHF. The CDR3 DNA reads as TGTGCCAGCTCACGCTCCCCAGGGGAAGGACAGCCCCAGCATTTT.

The chain links TRBV7-2 to TRBJ1-1, with D possibly being TRBD1 (5 bases). Germline CDR1 reads SGHTA; CDR2 reads FQGNSA. The V end lost 3 bases, the J end lost 4 bases, and 12 bases lay between the germline ends. CDR3 size: 14 residues. CDR3 region: CASSFKGGGTEAFF. The CDR3 nucleotides read TGTGCCAGCAGCTTCAAGGGCGGGGGCACTGAAGCTTTCTTT. Together with reference TRBV7-2 and TRBJ1-1, the CDR3 gives the full variable domain: GAGVSQSPSNKVTEKGKDVELRCDPISGHTALYWYRQSLGQGLEFLIYFQGNSAPDKSGLPSDRFSAERTGGSVSTLTIQRTQQEDSAVYLCASSFKGGGTEAFFGQGTRLTVV.

Only one count was recorded for this clone. V is TRBV2 and J is TRBJ1-5, with a tentative D call TRBD1 (5 bases). Germline V gene data show CDR1 as SNHLY and CDR2 as FYNNEI. The CDR3 extends over 14 amino acids. The germline V and J ends were trimmed by 3 bases and 6 bases, with 12 bases remaining between them. CDR3 region: CASSDGQGVQPQHF. Here the CDR3 DNA reads TGTGCCAGCAGTGACGGCCAGGGCGTTCAGCCCCAGCATTTT.

The genes are TRBV15 and TRBJ2-5; 13 nucleotides agree with TRBD2. This CDR3 has 20 residues. Looked up from germline, CDR1 is LNHNV and CDR2 is YYDKDF (reference sequence). V gave up 0 bases and J gave up 1 base; unmatched junction bases: 11. The CDR3 bases are TGTGCCACCAGCAGAGATCCGGGACTAGCGGGGAGTCGACCCCAAGAGACCCAGTACTTC. Protein product: CATSRDPGLAGSRPQETQYF.

The chain carries TRBV9 and TRBJ2-1, with D tentatively TRBD1 (6 bases). V lost 0 bases and J 0 bases, leaving 13 bases between the germline ends. Germline loops: CDR1 SGDLS, CDR2 YYNGEE. The CDR3 extends over 17 amino acids. The CDR3, as DNA: TGTGCCAGCAGCGTAGGGGGGCGCCTAAGCTCCTACAATGAGCAGTTCTTC. Its translation is CASSVGGRLSSYNEQFF.

The genes are TRBV5-6 and TRBJ1-2; 8 nucleotides line up with TRBD1. The ends lost 0 bases at V and 8 bases at J; junction bases unmatched: 6. Germline-derived CDR1 and CDR2 are SGHDT and YYEEEE. CDR3 size: 14 residues. The CDR3 DNA sequence: TGTGCCAGCAGCTTGGGACAGGGGCAGGGAGGCTACACCTTC. It yields the protein CASSLGQGQGGYTF.

The chain uses TRBV28 and TRBJ2-7; 15 positions agree with TRBD2. V was clipped by 7 bases and J by 7 bases; unmatched bases: 17. Germline loops: CDR1 MDHEN, CDR2 SYDVKM. The CDR3 contains 18 residues. The CDR3 loop reads CASTKLGLAGGRPGEQYF. For the CDR3, the DNA is TGTGCCAGCACCAAGCTGGGACTAGCGGGGGGCAGACCTGGGGAGCAGTACTTC.

This chain uses TRBV7-9 with TRBJ1-2; TRBD1 matches 8 bases. With 7 bases clipped from V and 5 bases from J, the junction kept 9 bases outside the gene matches. Germline V gene sequence: CDR1 SEHNR, CDR2 FQNEAQ (reference sequence). CDR3 length: 14 residues. The CDR3 loop reads CASTPDRENYGYTF. The DNA for the CDR3 is TGTGCCAGCACCCCGGACAGGGAAAATTATGGCTACACCTTC.

The CDR3 reads CSVGGHSTGELFF. The DNA for the CDR3 is TGCAGCGTTGGGGGACACTCCACCGGGGAGCTGTTTTTT. The rearrangement joins TRBV29-1 to TRBJ2-2, with D possibly being TRBD1 (6 bases). Between the trimmed V and J ends, which lost 4 bases and 4 bases, there was a span of 10 bases. The CDR3 totals 13 residues. The germline CDR1 and CDR2 sequences are SQVTM and ANQGSEA.

The rearrangement links TRBV4-2 to TRBJ1-4; 8 nucleotides agree with TRBD1. J was trimmed by 6 bases and V by 4 bases; bases with no gene match: 4. CDR1 is LGHNA and CDR2 is YNFKEQ in the germline V gene. This CDR3 has 14 amino acids. CDR3 in amino acids: CASSPSDRDEKLFF. CDR3 nucleotide sequence: TGTGCCAGCAGCCCTTCGGACAGGGATGAAAAACTGTTTTTT.

This chain links TRBV3-1 (or the pseudogene TRBV3-2) with TRBJ2-7; 9 bases map to TRBD1. Germline V lookup: CDR1 LGHDT, CDR2 YNNKEL (reference sequence). Unmatched junction bases numbered 4, after V lost 3 bases and J lost 4 bases. The CDR3 has 14 residues. Here the CDR3 DNA reads TGTGCCAGCAGCCATAACAGGGGGCCATACGAGCAGTACTTC. As protein: CASSHNRGPYEQYF.

The chain combines TRBV7-9 with TRBJ1-2, with 9 bases aligning to TRBD1. The germline V gene has CDR1 SEHNR and CDR2 FQNEAQ (reference sequence). The V segment lost 5 bases and the J segment 4 bases; nucleotides outside the gene matches: 11. This CDR3 region has 16 residues. DNA of the CDR3: TGTGCCAGCAGCCCCCCCGGGGGACAGGGCTCCTATGGCTACACCTTC. Residues: CASSPPGGQGSYGYTF.